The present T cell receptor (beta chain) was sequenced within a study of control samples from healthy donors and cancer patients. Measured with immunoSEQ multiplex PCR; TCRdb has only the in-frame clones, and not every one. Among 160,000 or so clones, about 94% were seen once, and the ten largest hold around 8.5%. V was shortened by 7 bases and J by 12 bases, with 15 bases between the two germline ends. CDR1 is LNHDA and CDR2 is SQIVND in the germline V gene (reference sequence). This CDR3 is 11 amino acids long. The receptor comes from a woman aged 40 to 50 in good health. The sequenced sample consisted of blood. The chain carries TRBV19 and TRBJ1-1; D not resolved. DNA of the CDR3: TGTGCCAGTATAGGAGGTCGGGAGCCTTTCTTT. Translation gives CASIGGREPFF.